A single sample is the source of the 16 T cell receptor beta chains below, sequenced in a study of T cell clonotyping in hematopoietic cell transplantation. Libraries were prepared by immunoSEQ multiplex PCR; TCRdb keeps only in-frame clonotypes and omits some of them. Among about 10,000 clones listed, roughly 93% were seen once. Sample: PBMCs, taken 100 days after allogeneic stem cell transplant. Receptors originate from a male patient aged 45-59 years who had an allogeneic stem cell transplant from a related donor, so T cells may come from the graft donor. Some clones in this sample may be carry-over from other donors' samples.

This chain joins TRBV19 and TRBJ2-4, with D possibly being TRBD2 (6 bases). The CDR3 consists of 16 residues. Germline CDR1 LNHDA, CDR2 SQIVND (reference sequence). Trimming left V 5 bases short and J 8 bases short, with 22 bases between. CDR3 sequence (DNA): TGTGCCAGTAGTCCTTGGAGGCCGGGAGTCAGCGACATTCAGTACTTC. Its protein is CASSPWRPGVSDIQYF.

The CDR3 spells CASSLLLRGSGGPGGTQYF. The CDR3 bases are TGTGCCAGCAGCTTATTGCTAAGGGGGAGCGGGGGCCCCGGAGGGACCCAGTACTTC. The chain carries TRBV7-8 and TRBJ2-5, with 8 bases identical to TRBD2. Per germline, CDR1 SGHVS and CDR2 FQNEAQ. The ends lost 2 bases at V and 7 bases at J; junction bases unmatched: 21. There are 19 residues in the CDR3.

The chain carries TRBV5-4 and TRBJ2-7, with D possibly being TRBD1 (6 bases). V lost 1 base and J 2 bases, leaving 10 bases between the germline ends. From germline, CDR1 is SGHNT and CDR2 YYREEE (reference sequence). The CDR3 loop spans 14 amino acids. CDR3 amino acids: CASSLKGGPYEQYF. In DNA form, the CDR3 reads TGTGCCAGCAGCTTGAAAGGGGGACCCTACGAGCAGTACTTC.

This rearrangement joins TRBV2 to TRBJ2-7; 9 nucleotides match TRBD1. Germline lookup yields CDR1 SNHLY and CDR2 FYNNEI. Germline trimming cut 5 bases from V and 2 bases from J; bases unmatched to any gene: 4. The CDR3 consists of 14 residues. CDR3 protein: CASSNRQGAYEQYF. The CDR3 DNA is TGTGCCAGCAGTAACCGACAGGGGGCCTACGAGCAGTACTTC.

The chain employs TRBV28 and TRBJ2-7, with D possibly TRBD1 on 5 matching bases. The V end was cut by 6 bases, the J end by 5 bases, with 14 bases between. This CDR3 has 13 residues. Germline lookup yields CDR1 MDHEN and CDR2 SYDVKM. The CDR3 loop reads CASRTPRVHEQYF. In DNA, the CDR3 is TGTGCCAGCAGAACCCCCAGGGTCCACGAGCAGTACTTC.

This chain links TRBV6-5 with TRBJ2-5, with 8 bases fitting TRBD1. The CDR3 runs 13 residues. V lost 6 bases and J lost 6; bases outside the gene matches: 6. CDR1 is MNHEY and CDR2 is SVGAGI in the germline V gene. The CDR3 coding sequence is TGTGCCAGCAGACCCGACAGGGGTAAGACCCAGTACTTC. Encoded protein: CASRPDRGKTQYF.

J is TRBJ2-1 and V is TRBV13; 13 bases match TRBD2. Germline V lookup: CDR1 PRHDT, CDR2 FYEKMQ (reference sequence). The CDR3 is 15 amino acids. With 6 bases clipped from V and 5 bases from J, the junction kept 4 bases outside the gene matches. The CDR3 DNA sequence: TGTGCCAGCAGTTCGGGGACTAGCGGGGACAATGAGCAGTTCTTC. Encoded protein: CASSSGTSGDNEQFF.

The V gene is TRBV27, the J gene TRBJ2-7, with TRBD1 matching over 8 bases. Germline-derived CDR1 and CDR2 are MNHEY and SMNVEV (reference sequence). This CDR3 spans 16 amino acids. V trimming: 5 bases; J trimming: 0 bases; junction bases outside the gene matches: 9. CDR3 nucleotide sequence: TGTGCCAGCAGTGCCGGGACAGGCTGGAGCTCCTACGAGCAGTACTTC. It encodes CASSAGTGWSSYEQYF.

The chain couples TRBV28 to TRBJ1-2; TRBD1 matches at 9 bases. Germline values: CDR1 MDHEN, CDR2 SYDVKM. The CDR3 has 14 amino acids. The V segment lost 7 bases and the J segment 6 bases; nucleotides outside the gene matches: 9. CDR3 amino acids: CASIQEGQGDGYTF. CDR3 nucleotide sequence: TGTGCCAGCATCCAAGAGGGACAGGGAGATGGCTACACCTTC.

The CDR3 coding sequence is TGTGCCAGCAGCTTAGAGGCGGGAATTCTCTACGAGCAGTACTTC. This gives the protein CASSLEAGILYEQYF. This chain uses TRBV7-2 with TRBJ2-7, with TRBD2 as a possible D gene (6 bases). This CDR3 has 15 residues. V was cut by 1 base and J by 3 bases, with 13 bases left in between. Germline V lookup: CDR1 SGHTA, CDR2 FQGNSA. Using reference TRBV7-2 and TRBJ2-7 for the parts outside the CDR3, the full variable domain is GAGVSQSPSNKVTEKGKDVELRCDPISGHTALYWYRQSLGQGLEFLIYFQGNSAPDKSGLPSDRFSAERTGGSVSTLTIQRTQQEDSAVYLCASSLEAGILYEQYFGPGTRLTVT.

This chain connects TRBV19 to TRBJ1-5, with 7 bases matching TRBD1. CDR1 and CDR2 (germline): LNHDA, SQIVND (reference sequence). The CDR3 is made up of 16 amino acids. Losses at the gene ends were 6 bases for V and 4 bases for J; bases not matched to a gene: 12. CDR3 nucleotides: TGTGCCAGTAGCCCGCGTCCGGGACAGTCTAATCAGCCCCAGCATTTT. Translation gives CASSPRPGQSNQPQHF.

This chain links TRBV7-2 with TRBJ2-1, with no clear D. V dropped 0 bases and J dropped 7 bases, with 16 bases sitting between them. The germline V gene encodes CDR1 SGHTA and CDR2 FQGNSA. The CDR3 totals 16 residues. The chain's CDR3 is CASSLAVTRGRNEQFF. CDR3 bases: TGTGCCAGCAGCTTAGCAGTGACAAGAGGTAGAAATGAGCAGTTCTTC.

The CDR3: CASRSGIFEKLFF. In nucleotides, the CDR3 is TGTGCCAGCAGATCGGGGATTTTTGAAAAACTGTTTTTT. The chain uses TRBV6-1 and TRBJ1-4; no reliable D call. The germline V gene encodes CDR1 MNHNS and CDR2 SASEGT. This CDR3 contains 13 residues. Trimming stripped 6 bases from V and 7 bases from J, with 12 bases between.

V usage is TRBV9 and J usage is TRBJ1-1, with 7 nucleotides matching TRBD1. V dropped 4 bases and J dropped 0; count of bases not matched to a gene: 9. Germline assignment: CDR1 SGDLS and CDR2 YYNGEE. CDR3 length: 16 amino acids. CDR3 amino acids: CASSPSPGGLNTEAFF. CDR3 DNA: TGTGCCAGCAGCCCGTCTCCAGGGGGATTGAACACTGAAGCTTTCTTT. Full variable domain (missing parts from reference TRBV9 and TRBJ1-1): DSGVTQTPKHLITATGQRVTLRCSPRSGDLSVYWYQQSLDQGLQFLIQYYNGEERAKGNILERFSAQQFPDLHSELNLSSLELGDSALYFCASSPSPGGLNTEAFFGQGTRLTVV.

The gene calls are TRBV6-1 and TRBJ1-2; D gene unclear. Between the trimmed V and J ends, which lost 2 bases and 4 bases, there was a span of 14 bases. The germline gives CDR1 MNHNS, CDR2 SASEGT. The CDR3 is 15 residues long. The CDR3 DNA sequence: TGTGCCAGCAGTGAAACGGATAGGCCTTCCTATGGCTACACCTTC. Translated: CASSETDRPSYGYTF.

J is TRBJ1-1 and V is TRBV7-9, with 9 bases lining up with TRBD1. From germline, CDR1 is SEHNR and CDR2 FQNEAQ (reference sequence). This CDR3 has 15 residues. J lost 5 bases, V lost 5 bases, and 9 bases had no gene match. The CDR3 bases are TGTGCCAGCAGCATCTGGACAGGGGATGGTACTGAAGCTTTCTTT. As protein: CASSIWTGDGTEAFF.